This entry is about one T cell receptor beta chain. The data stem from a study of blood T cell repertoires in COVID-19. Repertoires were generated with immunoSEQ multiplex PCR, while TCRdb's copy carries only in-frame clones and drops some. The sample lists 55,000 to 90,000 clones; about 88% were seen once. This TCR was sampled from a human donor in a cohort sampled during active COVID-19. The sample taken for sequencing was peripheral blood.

This CDR3 reads CASSRGSTATSYEQYF. The CDR3 DNA reads as TGTGCCAGCAGCCGAGGATCGACAGCCACTTCCTACGAGCAGTACTTC. The V call is TRBV11-2, the J call TRBJ2-7; D may be TRBD1 (5 bases). The CDR3 has 16 amino acids. V was shortened by 5 bases and J by 1 base, with 18 bases between the two germline ends. Germline CDR1 reads SGHAT; CDR2 reads FQNNGV.